This TCR beta chain was found in a study of CD8+CD57+ T cells in acquired aplastic anemia (dated by TCRdb to the late 2010s). Background on the whole study: Extracted DNA from sorted CD4+ and CD8+ cells averaged 3.2 ug, ranging from roughly 0.19 to 27.4 ug. Healthy donor samples averaged around 10 million reads for CD4+ and 11 million to 14 million for CD8+ cells.

The CDR3 covers 16 residues, taking in both the cysteine and the phenylalanine. Of the read, only the CDR3 DNA is kept; its 48 bases are in frame from base 1. CDR1 MGHRA and CDR2 YSYEKL were looked up in the germline V gene. V loses 2 bases, J loses 2 bases, and the germline ends lie 16 bases apart. Genomic DNA served as template for TCR beta VDJ combination and CDR3 sequence profiling. TCR repertoire sequencing was run on an Illumina HiSeq 2000. In the paper's pipeline: Repertoires were assessed using TRBV/TRBJ rearrangement plots, CDR3 size and DJ length profiles, and Simpson's diversity index. The most abundant DNA sequence in the deep sequencing data was defined as the immunodominant clone. CDR3 amino acid sequences were screened for sharing across subjects and were compared with published repertoires and the VDJdb database. TCRdb redid the processing of the public reads, applying fastp at Q25 and MiXCR, and retained in-frame beta chains. Identical CDR3 proteins give one entry, which carries the most common genes and DNA. These V and J calls are TCRdb output, not the study's own analysis. The sample profile shows some 200,000 distinct CDR3 sequences; over 60% of them were found once. Together, the top ten hold 25% to 30% of the sample.

Here is what the overall study found, with its caveats: Roughly 30 CD8+ CDR3 sequences were shared between patients and controls but appeared highly expressed in patients and within their immunodominant clones. No significant difference in CD8+ Simpson's diversity was found between patients and healthy controls (P=0.060).

TCR repertoires of sorted CD4+ and CD8+ blood T cells from severe aplastic anemia patients and healthy subjects were deep-sequenced in the study. Ficoll-Paque density gradient centrifugation was used to isolate peripheral blood mononuclear cells. Before DNA extraction, CD4+ and CD8+ T cells were sorted with FACS or magnetic beads. This clonotype has ten or more counts. Its antigen is still unknown. Within one base of it there is no much larger clone, and no base qualities were kept. The rearranged segments are TRBV4-1 and TRBJ2-7; the D region possibly corresponds to TRBD1 (6 bases align). This sequence was found in a human donor in good health. Sequenced: sorted CD4+, CD8+, or CD8+CD57+ T cells (not recorded which) from PBMCs. Here the CDR3 is given as CASSQTGRGTTYEQYF. The nucleotide sequence is given as TGCGCCAGCAGCCAAACCGGCAGGGGCACTACCTACGAGCAGTACTTC.